The clone carrying this T cell receptor (beta chain) was counted between two and nine times. The antigen is not known. The source of the sample is a study of OX40 agonist ivuxolimab in advanced cancers. In the study overall: The patients' treatment was ivuxolimab, an agonistic anti-OX40 (CD134) antibody. Of mixed ages from roughly 23 to 80 and averaging 60 years, the group was approximately 84% male. General study findings and limits: Several nonresponders also turned out to have low normalized T-cell clonal expansion.

Assay: immunoSEQ multiplex PCR; the TCRdb copy retains only in-frame clones and omits some. The sample carries about 58,000 clones, 86% recorded once. This CDR3 region has 14 residues. The V end lost 3 bases, the J end lost 11 bases, and 15 bases lay between the germline ends. Germline V gives CDR1 SGHDT, CDR2 YYEEEE. The material was CD4+ or CD8+ T cells sorted from blood, obtained in a trial of the OX40 agonist ivuxolimab. V is TRBV5-6 and J is TRBJ1-6; D is possibly TRBD1 (6 bases). The TCR comes from an adult with an advanced solid tumor such as melanoma, head and neck, liver or kidney cancer. The CDR3 sequence is CASSSDRRQTPLHF. For the CDR3, the DNA is TGTGCCAGCAGCTCCGACAGGAGACAGACACCCCTCCACTTT.